This T cell receptor (beta chain) was obtained from a study of blood T cells in healthy people across ages (dated by TCRdb to 2014 to 2015). Some background on the complete study: In model experiments, template switching captured roughly one uniquely barcoded TCR beta cDNA molecule for every two T cells. Age-related changes in TCR beta repertoire diversity were measured in the study by deep sequencing normalized with unique cDNA molecular identifiers. The donors were split into four age groups: young (average 16 years), middle-aged (around 40), aged (more than 60) and long-lived (approximately 80). Donors of different ages were randomly distributed across sequencing lanes to avoid experimental bias. Using the same blood draw, the study looked at two additional independent replicas of 1 million unique cDNA reads for two donors, one aged 18 to 30 and the other aged 80 or older.

V and J are truncated by 4 bases and 10 bases respectively, leaving an intervening sequence of 23 bases. CDR1 is given as LGHDT and CDR2 as YNNKEL, both from the germline V gene (reference sequence). The CDR3 runs 16 residues from the cysteine to the phenylalanine. The DNA shown is the 48-base CDR3, in frame from base 1. Library preparation was by 5' RACE. A second PCR of 7 to 11 cycles was run with a J-beta primer mix and a sample-barcoded 5' primer. A unique molecular identifier was introduced onto each TCR beta cDNA molecule by a template-switch 5' adaptor carrying 12 random nucleotides. At least 2.5 million CDR3-containing paired-end reads were obtained from each sample. First-strand cDNA synthesis was performed from all RNA using the Mint cDNA synthesis kit, with priming by a TRBC-specific oligonucleotide. All cDNA was treated with uracil-DNA glycosylase and then went through a first 18-cycle PCR with the universal primers M1SS and BC2_uni_R. The paper's data handling went like this. For normalization, 1 million high-quality reads, each with a distinct molecular identifier, were randomly selected from each sample. Instead of being binned into consensus sequences, reads with shared molecular identifiers were discarded. MiTCR, run with a Q25 quality threshold and the strictest error-elimination algorithm, handled CDR3 identification, clonotype clustering and error correction. Lower-bound total TCR beta diversity was estimated with a nonparametric unseen species model using Euler transformation. TCRdb reanalyzed the raw reads on its own, using fastp at Q25 for trimming and MiXCR for clone calling, and kept in-frame beta chains. Each CDR3 protein gets just one entry, which takes the most common genes and DNA from the rows behind it. The V and J calls here are based on TCRdb, not the publication. The sample table records 1.8 million or so distinct CDR3 sequences; roughly two fifths of these occur just once. The ten most abundant clones make up roughly 23% of the sample.

Results the study describes overall, beyond this receptor: Estimates of total diversity from one million sequenced T cells were regarded as lower bounds and underestimates. As age increased, observed TCR beta diversity per million T cells dropped in a roughly linear way, and a significant reduction was already evident by age 40. Since profiling was done on bulk unsorted PBMCs, naive and antigen-experienced compartments could not be conclusively compared. A strong correlation was found between observed TCR beta diversity and the percentage of naive T cells measured by flow cytometry. The CMV infection status of donors was not known, potentially confounding age-related changes in expanded clonotypes. Compared with the aged group, more naive CD4+ T cells, fewer expanded clones and increased TCR diversity were shown by the long-lived group, suggesting age selection.

About this clonotype itself: Its antigen is currently not known. Nothing much larger sits one base from this clone, and base qualities are not available.

The donors were some 39 Caucasian individuals from Russia, aged roughly 6 to 100 years, who were systemically healthy. Each donor gave ten milliliters of peripheral blood, drawn into EDTA-treated Vacutainer tubes. Ficoll-Paque density-gradient centrifugation was used to isolate PBMCs, with at least 6.5 million per sample. Total RNA, at least 5 micrograms per sample, was extracted from PBMCs with Trizol reagent. The percentages of naive CD45RAhigh/CD27high T cells were determined by flow cytometry on a PBMC aliquot from every donor. Sequences were obtained from blood. The source is a human donor in good health. The chain is made from TRBV3-1 and TRBJ2-1; the D element could tentatively be TRBD1 or TRBD2, as 6 bases agree for each. The DNA is TGTGCCAGCAGCCGCCTAGCGAGGGGGTTTCCTAGGGAGCAGTTCTTC. It is translated as CASSRLARGFPREQFF.